These 6 T cell receptor beta chains originate from one sample sequenced in a study of blood T cells in healthy people across ages (dated by TCRdb to about 2015). Libraries came from 5' RACE. Sequencing was performed on an Illumina HiSeq 2500. A second PCR of roughly 7 to 11 cycles was performed with a sample-barcoded 5' primer and a J-beta primer mix. Using fastp at Q25 and MiXCR, TCRdb reprocessed the public reads and kept productive beta chains. CDR3 protein sequences are deduplicated, and each keeps its most common genes and DNA. Within this sample are some 700,000 distinct CDR3 sequences, with roughly 43% of them counted one time only. Around 20% of the sample belongs to the ten largest clones. Sequencing input: blood. Receptors originate from a woman aged 55-75 years in good health.

This clonotype appeared once. V is TRBV20-1 and J is TRBJ1-5; perhaps TRBD1 as D (5 bases). Trimming removed 2 bases at V and 5 bases at J, with 13 bases between. CDR1 is DFQATT, CDR2 SNEGSKA, per germline (reference sequence). This CDR3 is 14 amino acids long. The CDR3 bases are TGCAGTGCTAGACAAACAGCGGGGGATCAGCCCCAGCATTTT. This translates into CSARQTAGDQPQHF.

This clonotype was seen just once. This clone may be a read error of a much larger clone one base away. The chain employs TRBV12-3 or TRBV12-4 and TRBJ2-7; no reliable D call. Trimming left V 5 bases short and J 7 bases short, with 15 bases between. The CDR3 extends over 13 amino acids. The CDR3 protein is CASSLKLLNEQYF. In nucleotides, the CDR3 is TGTGCCAGCAGTCTCAAGTTACTCAATGAGCAGTACTTC.

The chain uses TRBV12-3 or TRBV12-4 and TRBJ2-1; a weak D match, TRBD2 (6 bases). The better agreement between TRBJ2-7 and the DNA end casts doubt on the J call. The CDR3 has 14 residues. CDR3 sequence: CASRSSAGICEQYF. The CDR3 nucleotides read TGTGCCAGCAGATCTTCGGCGGGGATCTGCGAGCAGTACTTC.

This rearrangement joins TRBV7-9 to TRBJ2-3; tentatively, D is TRBD2 (6 bases). Per the germline V gene, CDR1 is SEHNR and CDR2 is FQNEAQ (reference sequence). This CDR3 region has 15 residues. The V end lost 7 bases, the J end lost 0 bases, and 14 bases lay between the germline ends. The CDR3 is CASTRGRISTDTQYF. DNA of the CDR3: TGTGCCAGCACTCGGGGGAGGATAAGCACAGATACGCAGTATTTT. The complete variable domain, with remaining parts taken from reference TRBV7-9 and TRBJ2-3, reads DTGVSQNPRHKITKRGQNVTFRCDPISEHNRLYWYRQTLGQGPEFLTYFQNEAQLEKSRLLSDRFSAERPKGSFSTLEIQRTEQGDSAMYLCASTRGRISTDTQYFGPGTRLTVL.

This clonotype was recorded a few times. The chain recombines TRBV20-1 with TRBJ2-4, with 9 bases identical to TRBD1. CDR3 length: 16 amino acids. Germline assignment: CDR1 DFQATT and CDR2 SNEGSKA (reference sequence). V shed 4 bases, J shed 1 base, and the junction held 8 bases outside the gene matches. CDR3 sequence: CSATGTGSGAKNIQYF. The DNA of the CDR3 is TGCAGTGCTACCGGGACAGGGTCTGGGGCCAAAAACATTCAGTACTTC.

The chain couples TRBV24-1 to TRBJ2-1; 8 bases fit TRBD1. Unmatched junction bases numbered 3, after V lost 3 bases and J lost 6 bases. This CDR3 spans 14 amino acids. CDR1 KGHDR and CDR2 SFDVKD come from the germline V gene. As DNA, the CDR3 is TGTGCCACCAGTGATGGAGACAGGGGCAATGAGCAGTTCTTC. Translating gives CATSDGDRGNEQFF.